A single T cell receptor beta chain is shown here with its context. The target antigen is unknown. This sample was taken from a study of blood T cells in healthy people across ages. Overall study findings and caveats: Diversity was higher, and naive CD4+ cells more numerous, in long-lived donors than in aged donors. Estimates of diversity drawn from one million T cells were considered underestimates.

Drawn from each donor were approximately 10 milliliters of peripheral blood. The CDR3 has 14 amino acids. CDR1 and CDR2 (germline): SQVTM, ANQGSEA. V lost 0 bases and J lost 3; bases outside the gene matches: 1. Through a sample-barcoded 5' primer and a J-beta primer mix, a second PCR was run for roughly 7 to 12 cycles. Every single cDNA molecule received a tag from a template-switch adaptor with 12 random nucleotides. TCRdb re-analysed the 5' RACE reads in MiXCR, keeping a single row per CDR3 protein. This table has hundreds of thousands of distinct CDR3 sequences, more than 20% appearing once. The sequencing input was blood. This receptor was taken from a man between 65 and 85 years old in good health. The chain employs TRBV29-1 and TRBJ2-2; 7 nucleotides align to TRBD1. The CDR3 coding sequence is TGCAGCGTTGAAGACAGGGGGTACACCGGGGAGCTGTTTTTT. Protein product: CSVEDRGYTGELFF.